Listed below are T cell receptor beta chains from one sample, sequenced in a study of Graves' ophthalmopathy and Graves' hyperthyroidism. MiXCR was run by TCRdb on the multiplex PCR reads, yielding one entry per CDR3 protein. The sample shows hundreds of thousands of distinct CDR3 sequences, 20% to 25% of them seen only once. Sequencing input: peripheral blood. The receptors originated from a woman under 30 with stable Graves' hyperthyroidism. Some clones in this sample may be carry-over from other donors' samples. The CDR3 runs from the conserved cysteine through the conserved F or W. Each record gives: J gene, V gene, D gene, clone size, CDR3 DNA, CDR3 protein. A D gene is named only where the DNA matches it firmly. Expanded clones are given a class, and other clones once, few, many or no size at all.

J: TRBJ1-2
V: TRBV19
D: NA
size: many
DNA: TGTGCCAGTACCTCGGGGGCAGGGGATTATAATGGCTACACCTTC
CDR3: CASTSGAGDYNGYTF

J: TRBJ1-5
V: TRBV6-5
D: NA
size: NA
DNA: TGTGCCAGCAGTCACACCAGCAATCAGCCCCAGCATTTT
CDR3: CASSHTSNQPQHF

J: TRBJ2-2
V: TRBV6-4
D: NA
size: many
DNA: TGTGCCAGCAGGCTTGATTTGGGGACACTTAACACCGGGGAGCTGTTTTTT
CDR3: CASRLDLGTLNTGELFF

J: TRBJ2-5
V: TRBV6-5
D: NA
size: NA
DNA: TGTGCCAGCAGTTACTCGGCCCAAATGGGGGGAAAAGAGACCCAGTACTTC
CDR3: CASSYSAQMGGKETQYF

J: TRBJ2-5
V: TRBV11-3
D: TRBD2
size: many
DNA: TGTGCCAGCAGCTTACTGGGGTGGCTAGCGGGAGTAGGGTCGAAGACCCAGTACTTC
CDR3: CASSLLGWLAGVGSKTQYF

J: TRBJ2-5
V: TRBV6-1
D: NA
size: many
DNA: TGTGCCAGCAGCGAAAGGGGTGGACAGCAAGAGACCCAGTACTTC
CDR3: CASSERGGQQETQYF

J: TRBJ2-5
V: TRBV10-3
D: NA
size: many
DNA: TGTGCCATCAGGGGGTCAGGCGGCCAAGAGACCCAGTACTTC
CDR3: CAIRGSGGQETQYF

J: TRBJ2-2
V: TRBV6-2/TRBV6-3
D: TRBD2
size: NA
DNA: TGTGCCAGCAGTTACCGTGGTAGCGGGGCCAACACCGGGGAGCTGTTTTTT
CDR3: CASSYRGSGANTGELFF

J: TRBJ1-1
V: TRBV6-2/TRBV6-3
D: TRBD1
size: NA
DNA: TGTGCCAGCAGCCGACAGGGTCAAACTGAAGCTTTCTTT
CDR3: CASSRQGQTEAFF

J: TRBJ2-5
V: TRBV20-1
D: NA
size: few
DNA: TGCAGTGCTAGAGATCCTGGACGGGGACAAGAGACCCAGTACTTC
CDR3: CSARDPGRGQETQYF

J: TRBJ2-4
V: TRBV12-3/TRBV12-4
D: NA
size: many
DNA: TGTGCCAGCACTCTTCAGGGCGGCAAAAACATTAAGTACTTC
CDR3: CASTLQGGKNIKYF

J: TRBJ2-5
V: TRBV9
D: TRBD2
size: many
DNA: TGTGCCAGCAGCGCCGGACTAGCGGGAAAAGAGACCCAGTACTTC
CDR3: CASSAGLAGKETQYF

J: TRBJ2-3
V: TRBV6-1
D: NA
size: NA
DNA: TGTGCCAGCAGAAATTTATTCACAGATACGCAGTATTTT
CDR3: CASRNLFTDTQYF

J: TRBJ1-3
V: TRBV6-2/TRBV6-3
D: TRBD1
size: many
DNA: TGTGCCAGCAGTTCCTGGGACAGGGCCTTCGAAGGCGGCGGAAACACCATATATTTT
CDR3: CASSSWDRAFEGGGNTIYF

J: TRBJ1-5
V: TRBV6-1
D: TRBD1
size: many
DNA: TGTGCCAGCAGTGATGGGACAGGGTCCATAGATCAGCCCCAGCATTTT
CDR3: CASSDGTGSIDQPQHF

J: TRBJ2-5
V: TRBV12-3/TRBV12-4
D: TRBD2
size: NA
DNA: TGTGCCAGCAGTAAACCGGGACTAGCGGGAGCCCACCAAGAGACCCAGTACTTC
CDR3: CASSKPGLAGAHQETQYF

J: TRBJ1-5
V: TRBV5-1
D: TRBD1
size: many
DNA: TGCGCCAGCAGAACGGACAGGGACGGGCCCCAGCATTTT
CDR3: CASRTDRDGPQHF

J: TRBJ2-5
V: TRBV12-3/TRBV12-4
D: NA
size: few
DNA: TGTGCCAGATTAGAAGTTTGGTCGTTCCAAGAGACCCAGTACTTC
CDR3: CARLEVWSFQETQYF

J: TRBJ2-4
V: TRBV6-1
D: TRBD1
size: NA
DNA: TGTGCCAGCAGGGACAGGGGGGACATTCAGTACTTC
CDR3: CASRDRGDIQYF

J: TRBJ2-7
V: TRBV12-3/TRBV12-4
D: TRBD2
size: many
DNA: TGTGCCAGCAGTTTCATGGGACTAGCTTCCGAGCAGTACTTC
CDR3: CASSFMGLASEQYF

J: TRBJ1-1
V: TRBV7-9
D: NA
size: many
DNA: TGTGCCAGCAGCATACCGACAGGCAGGACTGAAGCTTTCTTT
CDR3: CASSIPTGRTEAFF

J: TRBJ2-7
V: TRBV20-1
D: NA
size: many
DNA: TGCAGTGCTAGAGCCCCCCCGCGGACACCGAACTCCTACGAGCAGCACTTC
CDR3: CSARAPPRTPNSYEQHF

J: TRBJ1-1
V: TRBV2
D: NA
size: once
DNA: TGTGCCAGCAGTGACCCCAGGATCGAAGCTTTCTTT
CDR3: CASSDPRIEAFF

J: TRBJ2-7
V: TRBV7-2
D: TRBD2
size: many
DNA: TGTGCCAGCAGCTTAGGGTTACTAGCGGGAGAATACGAGCAGTACTTC
CDR3: CASSLGLLAGEYEQYF

J: TRBJ2-5
V: TRBV9
D: NA
size: many
DNA: TGTGCCAGCAGCTGGGACGACGCTTGGGGGGCCCAGTACTTC
CDR3: CASSWDDAWGAQYF

J: TRBJ1-5
V: TRBV12-3/TRBV12-4
D: TRBD1
size: many
DNA: TGTGCCAGCAGGGACAGGAGCCTCTATAGCAATCAGCCCCAGCATTTT
CDR3: CASRDRSLYSNQPQHF

J: TRBJ1-2
V: TRBV6-5
D: NA
size: many
DNA: TGTGCCAGCAGTTACTCCATCAACCTAATCTATGGCTACACCTTC
CDR3: CASSYSINLIYGYTF

J: TRBJ1-5
V: TRBV19
D: TRBD1
size: NA
DNA: TGTGCCAGTAGTATTCTTTGGACGGAACCGCAGGGGGGCAATCAGCCCCAGCATTTT
CDR3: CASSILWTEPQGGNQPQHF

J: TRBJ2-7
V: TRBV12-3/TRBV12-4
D: NA
size: many
DNA: TGTGCCAGCAGTTTAGCAGGGATACTAAAGGACGAGCAGTACTTC
CDR3: CASSLAGILKDEQYF

J: TRBJ1-2
V: TRBV25-1
D: NA
size: many
DNA: TGTGCCAGCAGTTACAGGGAACTCTATGGCTACACCTTC
CDR3: CASSYRELYGYTF

J: TRBJ2-2
V: TRBV5-1
D: NA
size: many
DNA: TGCGCCAGCAGCTCCGAATCTGGGACGGACACCGGGGAGCTGTTTTTT
CDR3: CASSSESGTDTGELFF

J: TRBJ2-2
V: TRBV20-1
D: TRBD1
size: NA
DNA: TGCAGTGCTAGACCCTCGACAGGGCTCACCGGGGAGCTGTTTTTC
CDR3: CSARPSTGLTGELFF

J: TRBJ2-5
V: TRBV18
D: NA
size: NA
DNA: TGTGCCAGCTCACCGACGTGGGGGGAGACCCAGTACTTC
CDR3: CASSPTWGETQYF

J: TRBJ1-6
V: TRBV25-1
D: NA
size: NA
DNA: TGTGCCAGCAATCTTGGGACGAGGGATTCACCCCTCCACTTT
CDR3: CASNLGTRDSPLHF

J: TRBJ1-2
V: TRBV3-1
D: TRBD1
size: NA
DNA: TGTGCCAGCAGCCACCGCGGACAGGACGGGGGCTACACCTTC
CDR3: CASSHRGQDGGYTF

J: TRBJ2-2
V: TRBV27
D: TRBD2
size: many
DNA: TGTGCCAGCAGTTCAATAGGGACTAGCGGAGCTACTACGAACACCGGGGAGCTGTTTTTT
CDR3: CASSSIGTSGATTNTGELFF

J: TRBJ2-3
V: TRBV19
D: TRBD2
size: few
DNA: TGTGCCAGTAGTTTAGCGGGAGTGTTACGCGATACGCAGTATTTT
CDR3: CASSLAGVLRDTQYF

J: TRBJ1-2
V: TRBV30
D: NA
size: many
DNA: TGTGCCTGGAGTGTTCGGGATAACTATGGCTACACCTTC
CDR3: CAWSVRDNYGYTF

J: TRBJ2-7
V: TRBV6-5
D: NA
size: NA
DNA: TGTGCCAGCAGTTCCACGGCAGGGACGCGTGGCTACGAGCAGTACTTC
CDR3: CASSSTAGTRGYEQYF

J: TRBJ1-5
V: TRBV3-1
D: NA
size: NA
DNA: TGTGCCAGCAGCCAAAACCTTGGGGCAGGGTATCAGCCCCAGCATTTT
CDR3: CASSQNLGAGYQPQHF

J: TRBJ1-2
V: TRBV30
D: NA
size: NA
DNA: TGTGCCTGGATTGGGGGGCTTGGCGGCTACACCTTC
CDR3: CAWIGGLGGYTF

J: TRBJ1-5
V: TRBV28
D: NA
size: many
DNA: TGTGCCAGCAGTTTTGTTTCGGACGGTTTCAGGAATCAGCCCCAGCATTTT
CDR3: CASSFVSDGFRNQPQHF

J: TRBJ1-2
V: TRBV11-2
D: NA
size: many
DNA: TGTGCCAGCAGCTACCTCCCAGGGGCGGACTATGGCTACACCTTC
CDR3: CASSYLPGADYGYTF

J: TRBJ1-1
V: TRBV25-1
D: NA
size: many
DNA: TGTGCCAGCAGTGTAGGGACTGCCACTGAAGCTTTCTTT
CDR3: CASSVGTATEAFF

J: TRBJ2-5
V: TRBV6-2/TRBV6-3
D: TRBD2
size: many
DNA: TGTGCCAGCAGTTACTCTGGACTAGCCCGGGGAGAGACCCAGTACTTC
CDR3: CASSYSGLARGETQYF

J: TRBJ2-5
V: TRBV2
D: TRBD1
size: few
DNA: TGTGCCAGCAGTGTAGCAAGACAGGGGCAGGAGACCCAGTACTTC
CDR3: CASSVARQGQETQYF

J: TRBJ1-5
V: TRBV6-5
D: NA
size: NA
DNA: TGTGCCAGCAGTTCGACACGACTGAGCAATCAGCCCCAGCATTTT
CDR3: CASSSTRLSNQPQHF

J: TRBJ2-5
V: TRBV4-1
D: TRBD2
size: many
DNA: TGCGCCAGCAGCCAACCAGGGACTAGGTGGCGTGAGACCCAGTACTTC
CDR3: CASSQPGTRWRETQYF

J: TRBJ2-7
V: TRBV5-1
D: TRBD1
size: many
DNA: TGCGCCAGCAGCGGGAACAGGGGGGTCTCCTACGAGCAGTACTTC
CDR3: CASSGNRGVSYEQYF

J: TRBJ1-5
V: TRBV9
D: TRBD1
size: many
DNA: TGTGCCAGCAGCTTGGGACAGGGGATCTATAGCAATCAGCCCCAGCATTTT
CDR3: CASSLGQGIYSNQPQHF

J: TRBJ1-5
V: TRBV28
D: TRBD1
size: many
DNA: TGTGCCAGCAGTCCCGGGACAGAGAGTATTGTTGGCAATCAGCCCCAGCATTTT
CDR3: CASSPGTESIVGNQPQHF

J: TRBJ1-1
V: TRBV5-1
D: NA
size: many
DNA: TGCGCCAGCAGCTTTAACAGGGCCAACACTGAAGCTTTCTTT
CDR3: CASSFNRANTEAFF

J: TRBJ2-7
V: TRBV12-3/TRBV12-4
D: NA
size: many
DNA: TGTGCCAGCAGTTTTTCGGCGGGGTACGAGCAGTACTTC
CDR3: CASSFSAGYEQYF

J: TRBJ1-1
V: TRBV12-3/TRBV12-4
D: NA
size: many
DNA: TGTGCCAGCAGTTTAAGGAGGGGCAGGAAAAACCCTGAAGCTTTCTTT
CDR3: CASSLRRGRKNPEAFF

J: TRBJ2-2
V: TRBV6-1
D: TRBD1
size: NA
DNA: TGTGCCAGCAGTGACAGGGGGCGCCCCGGGGAGCTGTTTTTT
CDR3: CASSDRGRPGELFF